These 29 T cell receptor beta chains share one sample of origin, sequenced in a study of identical twins (TCRdb year 2016). Preparation of the library involved 5' RACE. This sample was sequenced with an Illumina HiSeq 2000. TCRdb trimmed public reads at Q25 via fastp, called clones via MiXCR and kept in-frame beta chains. Rows with a matching CDR3 protein are joined into one entry that keeps the most common DNA and genes. Within this sample are 210,000 or so distinct CDR3 sequences, with 6% to 9% of them counted one time only. In total, the top ten clones hold more than 1.5% of the sample. These data also formed part of another study, on yellow fever vaccine responses in identical twins.

Input material: memory (CD45RO+) T cells sorted from blood. The cell subset or site label here, explained by the study, means: CD45RO+ enriched T cells. Every receptor here comes from a woman aged 18-29 years in good health.

This clonotype was recorded a few times. The rearrangement links TRBV10-2 to TRBJ2-1, with 10 bases identical to TRBD2. Germline-derived CDR1 and CDR2 are WSHSY and SAAADI. The CDR3 loop spans 17 amino acids. V lost 1 base, J lost 2 bases, and 5 bases stayed unmatched. CDR3 nucleotides: TGCGCCAGCAGTGAGTTCGGACTAGCGGAACCCTACAATGAGCAGTTCTTC. It translates to CASSEFGLAEPYNEQFF.

This clonotype has a handful of counts. V and J are TRBV6-6 and TRBJ2-1; 9 bases are shared with TRBD1. Unmatched junction bases numbered 9, after V lost 6 bases and J lost 12 bases. Germline CDR1 reads MNHNY; CDR2 reads SVGAGI (reference sequence). The CDR3 runs 13 residues. In DNA form, the CDR3 reads TGTGCCAGCAGACTAACAGGGGGCGGGGTGCAGTTCTTC. It specifies CASRLTGGGVQFF.

The DNA for the CDR3 is TGTGCCAGCAGCTTAGAAGGCTCCGGGGAGCTGTTTTTT. Amino acids: CASSLEGSGELFF. V is TRBV7-9 and J is TRBJ2-2; no clear D. Germline V gene sequence: CDR1 SEHNR, CDR2 FQNEAQ (reference sequence). The V and J ends lost 1 base and 6 bases respectively, with 6 bases between them. The CDR3 spans 13 residues.

This sequence joins TRBV15 and TRBJ2-1, with 8 positions matching TRBD1. The trim removed 0 bases at V and 8 bases at J, leaving 9 bases unmatched. CDR1 LNHNV and CDR2 YYDKDF come from the germline V gene (reference sequence). The CDR3 has 16 residues. CDR3 protein: CATSRDLGQGFDEQFF. DNA of the CDR3: TGTGCCACCAGCAGAGACCTTGGACAGGGTTTTGATGAGCAGTTCTTC.

This clonotype has only a few counts. J is TRBJ1-5 and V is TRBV20-1, with 7 bases aligning to TRBD1. The CDR3 length is 15 residues. CDR1 and CDR2 from the germline V gene are DFQATT and SNEGSKA (reference sequence). Trimming took 3 bases from V and 2 from J; bases not matched to a gene: 7. CDR3 coding DNA: TGCAGTGCTAGCCCCGAAGGGGGCCGCAATCAGCCCCAGCATTTT. It encodes CSASPEGGRNQPQHF.

CDR3 nucleotides: TGTGCCTGGAGTGCGACTAGCGGGATAATTCGCGAGCATGTTACGCAGTATTTT. Its protein is CAWSATSGIIREHVTQYF. The chain is built from TRBV30 and TRBJ2-3; 11 positions match TRBD2. The length of the CDR3 is 18 residues. V gave up 1 base and J gave up 8 bases; unmatched junction bases: 17. The germline V gene has CDR1 GTSNPN and CDR2 SVGIG (reference sequence).

The table lists this clonotype with many counts. This rearrangement joins TRBV12-3 or TRBV12-4 to TRBJ2-5; 9 bases map to TRBD2. The J segment lost 1 base and the V segment lost 6 bases, leaving 3 bases of the junction unmatched. The CDR3 is made up of 14 amino acids. The CDR3 spells CASSLAGIQETQYF. The CDR3 nucleotides are TGTGCCAGCAGCCTAGCGGGGATCCAAGAGACCCAGTACTTC.

This clonotype was seen ten or more times. The chain recombines TRBV5-1 with TRBJ2-1, with 8 bases fitting TRBD2. J was trimmed by 4 bases and V by 0 bases; bases with no gene match: 3. The CDR3 consists of 15 residues. Germline V gene lookup returns CDR1 SGHRS and CDR2 YFSETQ. The chain's CDR3 is CASSLDAGGYNEQFF. The CDR3 nucleotides read TGCGCCAGCAGCTTGGACGCGGGAGGTTACAATGAGCAGTTCTTC.

The chain couples TRBV3-1 to TRBJ1-1, with TRBD1 identical over 7 bases. V shed 4 bases and J 3 bases; nucleotides not matched to a gene: 8. Germline V gene lookup returns CDR1 LGHDT and CDR2 YNNKEL (reference sequence). The CDR3 loop spans 15 amino acids. The CDR3 DNA sequence: TGTGCCAGCAGCCCTACAGGGGCGGGGGACACTGAAGCTTTCTTT. Protein: CASSPTGAGDTEAFF.

The rearrangement joins TRBV10-3 to TRBJ2-7; 10 nucleotides agree with TRBD1. Germline values: CDR1 ENHRY, CDR2 SYGVKD. Trimming took 9 bases from V and 0 from J; bases not matched to a gene: 2. CDR3 length equals 13 residues. The CDR3 region has the DNA TGTGCCATAGGGACAGGGGCCTCCTACGAGCAGTACTTC. Translating gives CAIGTGASYEQYF.

The V call is TRBV5-5, the J call TRBJ2-3, with D perhaps TRBD1 (6 bases). The CDR3 extends over 15 amino acids. The V end was cut by 4 bases, the J end by 4 bases, with 16 bases between. CDR1 is SGHKS, CDR2 YYEKEE, per germline (reference sequence). The DNA for the CDR3 is TGTGCCAGCAGCCCGCCACAGGGTGGCGCAGATACGCAGTATTTT. As protein: CASSPPQGGADTQYF.

Ten or more counts support this clonotype. A read error may account for a junction end that differs from germline. The rearrangement links TRBV28 to TRBJ1-1, with D possibly TRBD1 on 5 matching bases. The V gene's germline CDR1 is MDHEN and CDR2 SYDVKM. This CDR3 region has 13 residues. The CDR3 coding sequence is TGTGCCAGCAGTCTATGGCAGGGCACTGAAGCTTTCTTT. It specifies CASSLWQGTEAFF.

For the CDR3, the DNA is TGTGCCAGCAGCGTGACGGGACAGACGGGGCAAGAGACCCAGTACTTC. Translation gives CASSVTGQTGQETQYF. The rearrangement joins TRBV9 to TRBJ2-5; 7 bases fit TRBD1. Germline CDR1 and CDR2: SGDLS and YYNGEE. The V segment lost 2 bases and the J segment 2 bases; nucleotides outside the gene matches: 9. The CDR3 runs to 16 residues. The full variable domain, completed using reference TRBV9 and TRBJ2-5, is DSGVTQTPKHLITATGQRVTLRCSPRSGDLSVYWYQQSLDQGLQFLIQYYNGEERAKGNILERFSAQQFPDLHSELNLSSLELGDSALYFCASSVTGQTGQETQYFGPGTRLLVL.

This clonotype was seen ten or more times. This chain uses TRBV19 with TRBJ1-2; TRBD1 might be the D (6 bases). CDR3 length equals 14 residues. Germline V gene sequence: CDR1 LNHDA, CDR2 SQIVND (reference sequence). Trimming pared 3 bases from V and 2 bases from J, leaving 10 bases between. CDR3 bases: TGTGCCAGTAGTATTCCGGGACAAAACTATGGCTACACCTTC. It encodes CASSIPGQNYGYTF. Combining the CDR3 with reference TRBV19 and TRBJ1-2 gives the whole variable domain DGGITQSPKYLFRKEGQNVTLSCEQNLNHDAMYWYRQDPGQGLRLIYYSQIVNDFQKGDIAEGYSVSREKKESFPLTVTSAQKNPTAFYLCASSIPGQNYGYTFGSGTRLTVV.

This clonotype came up many times. V gene TRBV9 combines with J gene TRBJ2-7; D is undetermined. From germline, CDR1 is SGDLS and CDR2 YYNGEE. Trimming left V 4 bases short and J 3 bases short, with 14 bases between. The CDR3 has 14 residues. The CDR3 nucleotides read TGTGCCAGCAGCCCCCAAGGCAGCCTCTACGAGCAGTACTTC. This gives the protein CASSPQGSLYEQYF. The whole variable domain, remainder taken from reference TRBV9 and TRBJ2-7, is DSGVTQTPKHLITATGQRVTLRCSPRSGDLSVYWYQQSLDQGLQFLIQYYNGEERAKGNILERFSAQQFPDLHSELNLSSLELGDSALYFCASSPQGSLYEQYFGPGTRLTVT.

This clonotype appeared a few times. This chain connects TRBV7-2 to TRBJ2-7, with TRBD2 matching 10 bases. CDR1 and CDR2 (germline): SGHTA, FQGNSA. Trimming cost V 1 base and J 6 bases; bases outside gene matches: 6. The CDR3 contains 15 residues. Here the CDR3 reads CASSLDSSGSGEQYF. The CDR3 bases are TGTGCCAGCAGCTTAGACTCTAGCGGGAGTGGCGAGCAGTACTTC.

This clonotype was detected many times. The chain joins TRBV15 to TRBJ2-1; TRBD1 is a possible D gene (6 bases). This CDR3 contains 16 residues. Germline CDR1 LNHNV, CDR2 YYDKDF (reference sequence). Trimming pared 4 bases from V and 4 bases from J, leaving 17 bases between. The CDR3 bases are TGTGCCACCAGCACCGGACAGCCGCCCCCTTACAATGAGCAGTTCTTC. This sequence encodes CATSTGQPPPYNEQFF.

V and J are TRBV29-1 and TRBJ2-1; 9 positions match TRBD1. Germline V lookup: CDR1 SQVTM, CDR2 ANQGSEA. CDR3 length: 13 amino acids. V shed 5 bases, J shed 5 bases, and the junction held 4 bases outside the gene matches. The CDR3, as DNA: TGCAGCGTTCCCGACAGGGGGAACAATGAGCAGTTCTTC. It is translated as CSVPDRGNNEQFF.

In its sample, this clonotype was seen a few times. V gene TRBV4-2 combines with J gene TRBJ2-7; 7 bases map to TRBD1. Looked up from germline, CDR1 is LGHNA and CDR2 is YNFKEQ. This CDR3 is 15 amino acids long. The V segment lost 4 bases and the J segment 2 bases; nucleotides outside the gene matches: 8. The CDR3 region is CASSPWTGNPYEQYF. The CDR3 DNA is TGTGCCAGCAGCCCATGGACAGGTAACCCCTACGAGCAGTACTTC.

Ten or more counts support this clonotype. The CDR3, as DNA: TGCGCCAGCAGTGATTATCTAGCGGGAGGTGGAAACATTCAGTACTTC. Protein: CASSDYLAGGGNIQYF. The V and J genes are TRBV10-1 and TRBJ2-4, with 11 bases identical to TRBD2. The CDR3 is 16 amino acids. V was pared by 3 bases and J by 6 bases, with 7 bases of the junction left unmatched. Germline CDR1 reads WNHNN; CDR2 reads SYGVQD (reference sequence).

This clonotype has a handful of counts. This chain links TRBV19 with TRBJ2-2, with a tentative D call TRBD1 (5 bases). From germline, CDR1 is LNHDA and CDR2 SQIVND (reference sequence). CDR3 length: 15 residues. V lost 7 bases, J lost 5 bases, and 17 bases lay in between. The CDR3 DNA reads as TGTGCCAGTACCAGGGTTCCGGGTACAACCGGGGAGCTGTTTTTT. Translated: CASTRVPGTTGELFF.

This clonotype was detected ten times or more. As DNA, the CDR3 is TGCAGTGTGGGGAGAAATCTAGCCAAAAACATTCAGTACTTC. This codes for CSVGRNLAKNIQYF. This sequence joins TRBV20-1 and TRBJ2-4; a weak D match, TRBD2 (5 bases). V shed 7 bases and J shed 0 bases, with 13 bases lying between them. The CDR3 spans 14 residues. Germline assignment: CDR1 DFQATT and CDR2 SNEGSKA (reference sequence).

This clonotype was seen at least ten times. The chain couples TRBV28 to TRBJ2-1; 8 nucleotides agree with TRBD2. The J segment lost 6 bases and the V segment lost 5 bases, leaving 9 bases of the junction unmatched. Germline CDR1 and CDR2: MDHEN and SYDVKM. This CDR3 has 15 amino acids. The CDR3 here is CASSPGTSHTNEQFF. The CDR3 DNA reads TGTGCCAGCAGTCCCGGGACTAGTCACACCAATGAGCAGTTCTTC.

This clonotype was observed at least ten times. The chain couples TRBV20-1 to TRBJ2-7; the match to TRBD2 covers 8 bases. The V gene's germline CDR1 is DFQATT and CDR2 SNEGSKA (reference sequence). With 6 bases clipped from V and 2 bases from J, the junction kept 3 bases outside the gene matches. The CDR3 is made up of 12 amino acids. Here the CDR3 reads CSALLAAYEQYF. As DNA, the CDR3 is TGCAGTGCCTTACTAGCGGCCTACGAGCAGTACTTC.

The V and J genes are TRBV6-2 or TRBV6-3 and TRBJ2-2; D ambiguous. The V gene's germline CDR1 is MNHEY and CDR2 SVGEGT. V lost 2 bases and J lost 0, with 4 bases in between. The CDR3 extends over 14 amino acids. Written as DNA, the CDR3 is TGTGCCAGCAGTTACAGGCCGAACACCGGGGAGCTGTTTTTT. Protein product: CASSYRPNTGELFF.

This clonotype appeared a few times. V is TRBV11-2 and J is TRBJ2-1; tentative D call: TRBD1 (6 bases). The CDR3 is made up of 15 amino acids. V dropped 5 bases and J dropped 8 bases, with 19 bases sitting between them. Germline assignment: CDR1 SGHAT and CDR2 FQNNGV. The CDR3 nucleotides read TGTGCCAGCAGCATTTCGAGATCAGGGGAGCATGAGCAGTTCTTC. It yields the protein CASSISRSGEHEQFF.

This clonotype was seen only a few times. This chain joins TRBV20-1 and TRBJ2-5; D is perhaps TRBD2 (7 bases). The CDR3 has 15 amino acids. Germline loops: CDR1 DFQATT, CDR2 SNEGSKA (reference sequence). Trimming removed 1 base at V and 2 bases at J, with 14 bases between. The CDR3 region has the DNA TGCAGTGCTAGAGGGGGAGGGGGGCTACAAGAGACCCAGTACTTC. Amino acid sequence: CSARGGGGLQETQYF.

This clonotype was seen repeatedly, ten times or more. CDR3 sequence reads: CSADRDSYNEQFF. CDR3 nucleotides: TGCAGCGCAGACAGGGACTCCTACAATGAGCAGTTCTTC. The chain joins TRBV29-1 to TRBJ2-1; 7 nucleotides agree with TRBD1. With 7 bases clipped from V and 0 bases from J, the junction kept 3 bases outside the gene matches. The CDR3 length is 13 residues. CDR1 is SQVTM and CDR2 is ANQGSEA in the germline V gene.

There are many counts of this clonotype. J is TRBJ2-7 and V is TRBV20-1; 10 bases match TRBD1. The CDR3 runs 14 residues. CDR1 is DFQATT and CDR2 is SNEGSKA in the germline V gene (reference sequence). Trimming took 6 bases from V and 4 from J; bases not matched to a gene: 9. CDR3 sequence reads: CSAPTPGQGYEQYF. CDR3 nucleotide sequence: TGCAGTGCCCCGACCCCGGGACAGGGGTACGAGCAGTACTTC.